These 29 T cell receptor beta chains came from one sample sequenced in a study of chemoradiotherapy in HPV16-positive cancers. The assay was immunoSEQ multiplex PCR, and TCRdb's table has in-frame clones only and misses some. Of more than 25,000 clones detected, about 94% appear once; the ten largest clones hold about 20%. This sample comprised blood, obtained from a patient who underwent chemoradiotherapy. The receptor source for this set is a human donor with HPV-associated anogenital cancer.

The chain joins TRBV28 to TRBJ2-2; unclear D gene. V was pared by 3 bases and J by 7 bases, with 18 bases between. CDR1 and CDR2 from the germline V gene are MDHEN and SYDVKM. The CDR3 covers 16 residues. CDR3: CASSLGGTHLIGELFF. For the CDR3, the DNA is TGTGCCAGCAGTTTGGGCGGAACTCATCTTATCGGGGAGCTGTTTTTT. The full variable domain, rest sourced from reference TRBV28 and TRBJ2-2, is DVKVTQSSRYLVKRTGEKVFLECVQDMDHENMFWYRQDPGLGLRLIYFSYDVKMKEKGDIPEGYSVSREKKERFSLILESASTNQTSMYLCASSLGGTHLIGELFFGEGSRLTVL.

V and J are TRBV5-4 and TRBJ2-7; no firm D call. Germline CDR1 reads SGHNT; CDR2 reads YYREEE (reference sequence). CDR3 length: 14 amino acids. The V end lost 3 bases, the J end lost 3 bases, and 13 bases lay between the germline ends. The CDR3 loop reads CASSSETGNYEQYF. CDR3 bases: TGTGCCAGCAGCTCCGAGACTGGAAACTACGAGCAGTACTTC.

The chain joins TRBV27 to TRBJ1-6; TRBD1 might be the D (6 bases). The CDR3 is 16 amino acids. Deletions cut 6 bases from V and 5 bases from J, with 17 bases between. Looked up from germline, CDR1 is MNHEY and CDR2 is SMNVEV (reference sequence). This CDR3 is CASRWGQDGHNSPLHF. DNA of the CDR3: TGTGCCAGCAGATGGGGGCAGGACGGGCATAATTCACCCCTCCACTTT.

The rearrangement joins TRBV6-1 to TRBJ1-5, with unresolved D. Trimming left V 5 bases short and J 0 bases short, with 11 bases between. The V gene's germline CDR1 is MNHNS and CDR2 SASEGT. CDR3 size: 15 residues. CDR3 sequence: CASSPRGYSNQPQHF. The DNA for the CDR3 is TGTGCCAGCAGTCCCCGGGGATATAGCAATCAGCCCCAGCATTTT.

This clone occurred once. The chain has TRBV27 and TRBJ1-1, with D unclear. Germline CDR1 and CDR2: MNHEY and SMNVEV (reference sequence). Trimming cost V 1 base and J 1 base, with 4 bases left between them. CDR3 length: 13 residues. The CDR3 reads CASSLWGNTEAFF. The CDR3 nucleotides are TGTGCCAGCAGTTTATGGGGGAACACTGAAGCTTTCTTT.

The chain carries TRBV7-3 and TRBJ2-2; the D is unclear. Germline V gene sequence: CDR1 SGHTA, CDR2 FQGTGA. The CDR3 runs to 13 residues. Trimming took 5 bases from V and 2 from J, leaving 6 bases between them. The CDR3 DNA reads TGTGCCAGCAGCCCTCAAAACACCGGGGAGCTGTTTTTT. Translated: CASSPQNTGELFF. The full variable domain, rest sourced from reference TRBV7-3 and TRBJ2-2, is GAGVSQTPSNKVTEKGKYVELRCDPISGHTALYWYRQSLGQGPEFLIYFQGTGAADDSGLPNDRFFAVRPEGSVSTLKIQRTERGDSAVYLCASSPQNTGELFFGEGSRLTVL.

This chain connects TRBV27 to TRBJ2-1, with 9 positions matching TRBD1. V was clipped by 2 bases and J by 8 bases; unmatched bases: 4. Germline CDR1 reads MNHEY; CDR2 reads SMNVEV (reference sequence). This CDR3 is 14 amino acids long. The CDR3 loop is CASSLGQGQHEQFF. CDR3 in DNA: TGTGCCAGCAGTTTAGGACAGGGGCAACATGAGCAGTTCTTC.

The gene calls are TRBV6-5 and TRBJ1-4; D unclear. The CDR3 extends over 15 amino acids. Per germline, CDR1 MNHEY and CDR2 SVGAGI. V lost 6 bases to trimming and J lost 0 bases, with 11 bases between them. The CDR3 sequence is CASRSAPATNEKLFF. The CDR3, as DNA: TGTGCCAGCAGATCCGCCCCTGCAACTAATGAAAAACTGTTTTTT.

CDR3 sequence reads: CASSPGPAHEQYF. The CDR3 region has the DNA TGTGCCAGCTCACCCGGACCGGCCCACGAGCAGTACTTC. V and J are TRBV18 and TRBJ2-7, with D unresolved. Looked up from germline, CDR1 is KGHSH and CDR2 is LQKENI. Trimming took 3 bases from V and 5 from J, leaving 11 bases between them. The CDR3 is 13 amino acids.

The chain recombines TRBV5-4 with TRBJ2-7, with TRBD2 as a possible D gene (6 bases). The CDR3 contains 14 residues. Trimming took 2 bases from V and 5 from J, leaving 14 bases between them. The V gene's germline CDR1 is SGHNT and CDR2 YYREEE (reference sequence). The CDR3 DNA follows: TGTGCCAGCAGCTTCCGGGACTCCCTACACGAGCAGTACTTC. Protein: CASSFRDSLHEQYF.

This CDR3 is CASSFTGTRRANEQFF. The CDR3 DNA is TGTGCCAGCAGTTTTACCGGGACTAGGAGGGCCAATGAGCAGTTCTTC. This rearrangement joins TRBV28 to TRBJ2-1, with 8 nucleotides matching TRBD2. This CDR3 comprises 16 residues. Germline V CDR1 and CDR2: MDHEN, SYDVKM. V shed 3 bases and J 6 bases; nucleotides not matched to a gene: 10.

This rearrangement joins TRBV27 to TRBJ2-7; possible D gene TRBD2, 6 bases. Per the germline V gene, CDR1 is MNHEY and CDR2 is SMNVEV (reference sequence). The CDR3 has 13 residues. V lost 5 bases and J 8 bases, leaving 16 bases between the germline ends. The CDR3 DNA follows: TGTGCCAGCAGTCGAGGTTGGGGGGATAAGCAGTACTTC. Translation: CASSRGWGDKQYF.

This rearrangement joins TRBV7-2 to TRBJ2-5, with D maybe TRBD2 (5 bases). The CDR3 is 14 amino acids. The V gene's germline CDR1 is SGHTA and CDR2 FQGNSA. V lost 2 bases and J 2 bases, leaving 9 bases between the germline ends. For the CDR3, the DNA is TGTGCCAGCAGCTTATACGGGGTACAAGAGACCCAGTACTTC. Its protein is CASSLYGVQETQYF.

The rearrangement links TRBV2 to TRBJ1-6, with 10 bases matching TRBD1. J lost 4 bases, V lost 8 bases, and 5 bases had no gene match. There are 15 residues in the CDR3. Germline CDR1 reads SNHLY; CDR2 reads FYNNEI. The CDR3 sequence is CASRQGAIYNSPLHF. In DNA, the CDR3 is TGTGCCAGCCGACAGGGGGCGATTTATAATTCACCCCTCCACTTT.

This clone was detected only once. The V and J genes are TRBV14 and TRBJ2-1; 8 bases agree with TRBD1. Germline values: CDR1 SGHDN, CDR2 FVKESK. Losses at the gene ends were 4 bases for V and 4 bases for J; bases not matched to a gene: 6. This CDR3 comprises 15 residues. CDR3 DNA sequence: TGTGCCAGCAGCCTCCTTGGGACAGGTTACAATGAGCAGTTCTTC. Translation gives CASSLLGTGYNEQFF. The full variable domain, with the rest looked up from reference TRBV14 and TRBJ2-1, is EAGVTQFPSHSVIEKGQTVTLRCDPISGHDNLYWYRRVMGKEIKFLLHFVKESKQDESGMPNNRFLAERTGGTYSTLKVQPAELEDSGVYFCASSLLGTGYNEQFFGPGTRLTVL.

The CDR3 region is CASSFGGQETQYF. The CDR3 nucleotides read TGTGCCAGCAGCTTCGGCGGACAAGAGACCCAGTACTTC. The gene calls are TRBV7-9 and TRBJ2-5; D remains ambiguous. Germline CDR1 reads SEHNR; CDR2 reads FQNEAQ (reference sequence). This CDR3 has 13 residues. Trimming shortened V by 3 bases and J by 2 bases, and 7 bases separated the two germline ends.

This clone has only one observation. The V and J genes are TRBV27 and TRBJ2-1; 15 nucleotides agree with TRBD2. The V and J ends lost 0 bases and 5 bases, in that order; junction bases with no gene match: 2. CDR1 and CDR2 from the germline V gene are MNHEY and SMNVEV (reference sequence). This CDR3 spans 17 amino acids. DNA for the CDR3: TGTGCCAGCAGTTTATCGGGACTAGCGGGGGGTAACAATGAGCAGTTCTTC. Translation gives CASSLSGLAGGNNEQFF.

The chain is built from TRBV7-2 and TRBJ2-3; no clear D. The germline V and J ends were trimmed by 5 bases and 6 bases, with 9 bases remaining between them. The CDR3 contains 12 residues. Germline-derived CDR1 and CDR2 are SGHTA and FQGNSA. CDR3 bases: TGTGCCAGCAGCCCGTCGCGCGATACGCAGTATTTT. It yields the protein CASSPSRDTQYF.

This chain joins TRBV11-3 and TRBJ2-1; 7 nucleotides align to TRBD1. CDR3 length equals 15 residues. V lost 3 bases to trimming and J lost 2 bases; unmatched junction nucleotides: 4. The germline gives CDR1 SGHNT, CDR2 YENEEA. CDR3 in DNA: TGTGCCAGCAGCTTCAGGGGGAAAACCTACAATGAGCAGTTCTTC. The encoded protein is CASSFRGKTYNEQFF.

This clone has only one observation. The rearrangement links TRBV6-6 to TRBJ2-7, with D tentatively TRBD1 (6 bases). Germline assignment: CDR1 MNHNY and CDR2 SVGAGI (reference sequence). The V end lost 5 bases, the J end lost 6 bases, and 17 bases lay between the germline ends. The CDR3 is made up of 14 amino acids. CDR3 coding DNA: TGTGCCAGCAGTGTTGGAACAGGGCTTGTCGAGCAGTACTTC. Its translation is CASSVGTGLVEQYF.

This chain connects TRBV18 to TRBJ1-5; 9 positions match TRBD1. The ends lost 2 bases at V and 7 bases at J; junction bases unmatched: 6. The CDR3 contains 15 residues. Looked up from germline, CDR1 is KGHSH and CDR2 is LQKENI. This CDR3 reads CASSPNRGQGQPQHF. The DNA of the CDR3 is TGTGCCAGCTCACCAAACAGGGGGCAGGGGCAGCCCCAGCATTTT.

The chain has TRBV6-1 and TRBJ1-2, with 8 positions matching TRBD1. V dropped 8 bases and J dropped 3; count of bases not matched to a gene: 8. Germline assignment: CDR1 MNHNS and CDR2 SASEGT. This CDR3 is built from 14 residues. CDR3 in DNA: TGTGCCAGCTTCGCAGGGGGCACCGACTATGGCTACACCTTC. This encodes CASFAGGTDYGYTF.

The chain has TRBV4-2 and TRBJ2-6; possibly TRBD1 for D (6 bases). V gave up 1 base and J gave up 0 bases, with 7 bases separating them. The CDR3 spans 16 residues. The germline gives CDR1 LGHNA, CDR2 YNFKEQ. CDR3 amino acids: CASSQGTVSGANVLTF. In DNA, the CDR3 is TGTGCCAGCAGCCAAGGGACAGTCTCTGGGGCCAACGTCCTGACTTTC.

The V call is TRBV9, the J call TRBJ2-5; the D is unclear. V was shortened by 0 bases and J by 4 bases, with 4 bases between the two germline ends. CDR3 length: 12 residues. Germline-derived CDR1 and CDR2 are SGDLS and YYNGEE. In DNA, the CDR3 is TGTGCCAGCAGCGTAGGTAGAGAGACCCAGTACTTC. Its protein is CASSVGRETQYF.

V and J are TRBV7-8 and TRBJ1-2, with TRBD1 identical over 7 bases. CDR3 length equals 13 residues. J lost 4 bases, V lost 5 bases, and 4 bases had no gene match. From germline, CDR1 is SGHVS and CDR2 FQNEAQ. CDR3: CASSPGTAYGYTF. In DNA form, the CDR3 reads TGTGCCAGCAGCCCCGGGACAGCCTATGGCTACACCTTC.

This chain links TRBV2 with TRBJ2-1, with D tentatively TRBD1 or TRBD2 (5 bases each). Per the germline V gene, CDR1 is SNHLY and CDR2 is FYNNEI. V gave up 4 bases and J gave up 9 bases, with 13 bases separating them. CDR3 size: 13 residues. DNA of the CDR3: TGTGCCAGCAGTGGGGGCAGGGCGGGTGAGCAGTTCTTC. Translated, it gives CASSGGRAGEQFF.

V is TRBV7-7 and J is TRBJ2-5; D gene unclear. Germline loops: CDR1 SSHAT, CDR2 FNYEAQ (reference sequence). This CDR3 comprises 14 residues. With 1 base removed from V and 1 base from J, the gap between germline ends came to 7 bases. The CDR3 here is CASSLGYSQETQYF. DNA for the CDR3: TGTGCCAGCAGCTTAGGGTACAGCCAAGAGACCCAGTACTTC.

The chain joins TRBV25-1 to TRBJ2-2; D perhaps matches TRBD1 (6 bases). The CDR3 contains 14 residues. Germline CDR1 and CDR2: MGHDK and SYGVNS. V was shortened by 3 bases and J by 5 bases, with 10 bases between the two germline ends. The CDR3 DNA is TGTGCCAGCAGTGAGGGGGCTTGGACCGGGGAGCTGTTTTTT. Its translation: CASSEGAWTGELFF. The variable domain in full, completed from reference TRBV25-1 and TRBJ2-2, reads EADIYQTPRYLVIGTGKKITLECSQTMGHDKMYWYQQDPGMELHLIHYSYGVNSTEKGDLSSESTVSRIRTEHFPLTLESARPSHTSQYLCASSEGAWTGELFFGEGSRLTVL.

V and J are TRBV9 and TRBJ1-5, with 9 bases that match TRBD1. Trimming took 1 base from V and 7 from J; bases not matched to a gene: 6. Germline CDR1 SGDLS, CDR2 YYNGEE. The CDR3 is 15 amino acids. CDR3 DNA sequence: TGTGCCAGCAGCGTATCGGGACAGGGTTTCCAGCCCCAGCATTTT. Its protein is CASSVSGQGFQPQHF.